This entry lists 17 T cell receptor beta chains sequenced from one sample in a study of blood T cell repertoires in COVID-19. Here immunoSEQ multiplex PCR was the method, and the copy in TCRdb shows in-frame clones only, minus some. The sample includes 200,000 to 250,000 clones, under 90% seen only once; the top ten take 3% to 4%. The sample taken for sequencing was peripheral blood. Receptor source: a woman older than 75 with acute or convalescent COVID-19.

The CDR3 loop reads CASTMTGTASYEQYF. CDR3 nucleotide sequence: TGTGCCAGCACCATGACGGGGACAGCCTCCTACGAGCAGTACTTC. The rearrangement joins TRBV6-5 to TRBJ2-7; TRBD1 agrees at 7 bases. The V segment lost 7 bases and the J segment 0 bases; nucleotides outside the gene matches: 9. The CDR3 is 15 amino acids. Germline V gene data show CDR1 as MNHEY and CDR2 as SVGAGI.

This clone was observed a single time. The chain has TRBV5-1 and TRBJ2-3, with 7 bases lining up with TRBD2. The CDR3 runs to 16 residues. Germline V gives CDR1 SGHRS, CDR2 YFSETQ. The J segment lost 4 bases and the V segment lost 2 bases, leaving 10 bases of the junction unmatched. The CDR3 sequence: CASSLKTSQRADTQYF. The CDR3 DNA reads as TGCGCCAGCAGCTTAAAGACTAGCCAGCGGGCAGATACGCAGTATTTT.

V is TRBV7-2 and J is TRBJ2-1; TRBD1 agrees at 8 bases. CDR1 is SGHTA and CDR2 is FQGNSA in the germline V gene. The junction had 5 bases not matched to a gene; V was cut back by 0 bases and J by 7 bases. The CDR3 consists of 15 residues. The CDR3 DNA is TGTGCCAGCAGCTTAGCCAGGGGGCTCGGGAATGAGCAGTTCTTC. Its translation is CASSLARGLGNEQFF.

The chain uses TRBV7-2 and TRBJ2-2; 9 bases match TRBD1. Germline lookup yields CDR1 SGHTA and CDR2 FQGNSA. With 2 bases clipped from V and 6 bases from J, the junction kept 4 bases outside the gene matches. This CDR3 is built from 15 residues. Here the CDR3 reads CASSLLGQGSGELFF. In nucleotides, the CDR3 is TGTGCCAGCAGCTTACTGGGACAGGGTTCCGGGGAGCTGTTTTTT.

This chain connects TRBV6-5 to TRBJ2-7, with 10 bases aligning to TRBD2. Germline V gives CDR1 MNHEY, CDR2 SVGAGI. The CDR3 runs 14 residues. V shed 6 bases and J 1 base; nucleotides not matched to a gene: 3. In DNA form, the CDR3 reads TGTGCCAGCAGGGAGACTAGCGGGTCCTACGAGCAGTACTTC. Translating it yields CASRETSGSYEQYF.

This clone came up once. The CDR3 sequence is CSASAPGHIEAFF. CDR3 DNA: TGCAGTGCTAGTGCTCCGGGACATATTGAAGCTTTCTTT. V gene TRBV20-1 combines with J gene TRBJ1-1, with D perhaps TRBD1 (6 bases). CDR1 is DFQATT, CDR2 SNEGSKA, per germline (reference sequence). The CDR3 runs 13 residues. V was trimmed by 3 bases and J by 7 bases, leaving 15 bases between them.

In DNA form, the CDR3 reads TGTGCCGCGAGCCGGGACAGAGAAAACATTCAGTACTTC. Its protein is CAASRDRENIQYF. This chain uses TRBV27 with TRBJ2-4, with TRBD1 matching 7 bases. The CDR3 has 13 amino acids. Per germline, CDR1 MNHEY and CDR2 SMNVEV (reference sequence). After removal of 11 bases from V and 5 bases from J, the junction contained 9 bases not matched to a gene.

This sequence joins TRBV27 and TRBJ2-2, with D maybe TRBD2 (6 bases). The V end lost 1 base, the J end lost 0 bases, and 12 bases lay between the germline ends. CDR3 length equals 17 residues. Germline assignment: CDR1 MNHEY and CDR2 SMNVEV (reference sequence). CDR3 bases: TGTGCCAGCAGTTTATTGGTGCGGGGAACGAACACCGGGGAGCTGTTTTTT. Amino acid sequence: CASSLLVRGTNTGELFF.

The chain uses TRBV5-1 and TRBJ2-7; TRBD1 might be the D (6 bases). Germline V CDR1 and CDR2: SGHRS, YFSETQ. This CDR3 has 14 residues. The V and J ends lost 4 bases and 5 bases respectively, with 16 bases between them. In nucleotides, the CDR3 is TGCGCCAGCAGCCGACAGGACCCCTCTAACGAGCAGTACTTC. Amino acid sequence: CASSRQDPSNEQYF.

The chain links TRBV25-1 to TRBJ1-1; D not resolved. This CDR3 comprises 12 residues. Germline-derived CDR1 and CDR2 are MGHDK and SYGVNS. The V and J ends lost 7 bases and 7 bases respectively, with 13 bases between them. The CDR3 spells CASKSRGHEAFF. The CDR3 nucleotides read TGTGCCAGCAAGTCCCGCGGGCATGAAGCTTTCTTT.

The rearrangement joins TRBV11-2 to TRBJ1-1; unclear D gene. There are 14 residues in the CDR3. In germline, CDR1 is SGHAT, CDR2 FQNNGV. Between the trimmed V and J ends, which lost 5 bases and 1 base, there was a span of 11 bases. The CDR3, as DNA: TGTGCCAGCAGCCTTTCCCCGGGGAACACTGAAGCTTTCTTT. This codes for CASSLSPGNTEAFF.

The genes are TRBV10-3 and TRBJ1-6; TRBD1 agrees at 12 bases. V gave up 4 bases and J gave up 7 bases; unmatched junction bases: 5. Germline values: CDR1 ENHRY, CDR2 SYGVKD. There are 16 residues in the CDR3. The CDR3 DNA reads as TGTGCCATCAGTGTAGGGACAGGGGGCGTAAATTCACCCCTCCACTTT. Its translation is CAISVGTGGVNSPLHF.

The chain has TRBV7-3 and TRBJ2-1; 7 bases fit TRBD2. Germline V CDR1 and CDR2: SGHTA, FQGTGA. The trim removed 1 base at V and 2 bases at J, leaving 2 bases unmatched. The CDR3 is made up of 15 amino acids. This CDR3 is CASSLSGGAYNEQFF. The CDR3 DNA sequence: TGTGCCAGCAGCTTAAGTGGGGGGGCCTACAATGAGCAGTTCTTC.

In its sample, this clone was seen once. This chain joins TRBV2 and TRBJ1-6, with D perhaps TRBD1 (5 bases). The CDR3 loop spans 16 amino acids. Trimming took off 0 bases at V and 7 bases at J, with 13 bases between the two ends. CDR1 SNHLY and CDR2 FYNNEI come from the germline V gene. This CDR3 is CASSEAWDSRNSPLHF. DNA for the CDR3: TGTGCCAGCAGTGAAGCTTGGGACTCACGCAATTCACCCCTCCACTTT.

Written as DNA, the CDR3 is TGTGCCAGCAGCCGGACTAGCGGGGGGGCAGGAGAGACCCAGTACTTC. This sequence encodes CASSRTSGGAGETQYF. V gene TRBV7-2 combines with J gene TRBJ2-5; 15 nucleotides agree with TRBD2. Unmatched junction bases numbered 5, after V lost 5 bases and J lost 4 bases. CDR3 length: 16 residues. CDR1 is SGHTA, CDR2 FQGNSA, per germline.

The chain is built from TRBV24-1 and TRBJ2-3; 8 bases map to TRBD1. Germline V CDR1 and CDR2: KGHDR, SFDVKD. Trimming took 1 base from V and 1 from J; bases not matched to a gene: 15. The CDR3 has 20 amino acids. The CDR3 loop is CATSDFIGRGLTRGTDTQYF. The CDR3 nucleotides read TGTGCCACCAGTGATTTTATCGGCAGGGGGCTAACTAGAGGCACAGATACGCAGTATTTT.

V is TRBV12-5 and J is TRBJ1-6; perhaps TRBD1 as D (5 bases). Trimming cost V 2 bases and J 8 bases, with 16 bases left between them. The CDR3 has 16 amino acids. CDR1 is LGHNT and CDR2 is FRNRAP in the germline V gene. The CDR3 loop is CASGLSGTERDSPLHF. The CDR3 coding sequence is TGTGCTAGTGGTTTGTCCGGGACTGAACGCGATTCACCCCTCCACTTT.